This T cell receptor beta chain was sequenced in a study of T-cell reconstitution after alpha-beta-depleted transplantation in children. Molecular barcoding with unique molecular identifiers was used for the TCRbeta library. Using its own MiXCR run on the PCR reads, TCRdb lists one record per CDR3 protein. Of about 610,000 distinct CDR3 sequences detected, about 10% appear once; the ten largest clones hold about 4%. This clonotype was observed a handful of times. The CDR3 has 18 amino acids. V was clipped by 6 bases and J by 3 bases, with 25 bases between them. CDR1 is MNHEY and CDR2 is SMNVEV in the germline V gene (reference sequence).

The receptor's source is a human donor who donated a stem cell graft to a child with acute myeloid leukemia. The chain employs TRBV27 and TRBJ2-3, with TRBD2 as a possible D gene (6 bases). The sequenced sample was PBMCs from the stem cell graft donor, obtained from the stem cell graft. The CDR3 sequence: CASRTSPSSPTMTDTQYF. CDR3 coding DNA: TGTGCCAGCAGAACTAGCCCCAGTTCCCCTACTATGACAGATACGCAGTATTTT.